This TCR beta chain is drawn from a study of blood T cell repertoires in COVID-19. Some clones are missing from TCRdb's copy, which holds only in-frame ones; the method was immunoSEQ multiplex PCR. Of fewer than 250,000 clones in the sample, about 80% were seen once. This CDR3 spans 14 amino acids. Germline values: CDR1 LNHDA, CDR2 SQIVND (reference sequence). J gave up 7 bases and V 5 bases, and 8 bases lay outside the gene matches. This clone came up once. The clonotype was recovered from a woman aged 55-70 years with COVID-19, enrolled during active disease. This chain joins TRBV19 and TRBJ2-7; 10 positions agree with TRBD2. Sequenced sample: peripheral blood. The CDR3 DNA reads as TGTGCCAGTAGTCTCCTAGCGGGAGAGTTTGAGCAGTACTTC. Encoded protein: CASSLLAGEFEQYF.